This entry lists 14 T cell receptor beta chains sequenced from one sample in a study of blood T cell repertoires in COVID-19. Sequenced by immunoSEQ multiplex PCR; TCRdb stores in-frame clones only, minus some. The data hold 150,000 to 200,000 clones, with nearly 80% observed a single time. Sequencing used peripheral blood. These receptors were obtained from a woman between 65 and 79 years old with acute or convalescent COVID-19.

V and J are TRBV2 and TRBJ1-2; the D gene is possibly TRBD1 (6 bases). The V end was cut by 6 bases, the J end by 6 bases, with 23 bases between. Germline V gene data show CDR1 as SNHLY and CDR2 as FYNNEI. The CDR3 runs 16 residues. For the CDR3, the DNA is TGTGCCAGCAGAGACTTTGGGGCCAGGGGAGCTAATGGCTACACCTTC. Encoded protein: CASRDFGARGANGYTF. The entire variable domain, with the rest obtained from reference TRBV2 and TRBJ1-2, is as follows: EPEVTQTPSHQVTQMGQEVILRCVPISNHLYFYWYRQILGQKVEFLVSFYNNEISEKSEIFDDQFSVERPDGSNFTLKIRSTKLEDSAMYFCASRDFGARGANGYTFGSGTRLTVV.

This chain uses TRBV5-1 with TRBJ2-2; the D gene is possibly TRBD2 (6 bases). With 1 base removed from V and 7 bases from J, the gap between germline ends came to 11 bases. In germline, CDR1 is SGHRS, CDR2 YFSETQ. This CDR3 region has 14 residues. The CDR3 here is CASSLTGDIGELFF. CDR3 in DNA: TGCGCCAGCAGCTTGACGGGAGATATCGGGGAGCTGTTTTTT.

This clone appeared a few times. This sequence joins TRBV24-1 and TRBJ2-3, with TRBD2 matching 12 bases. Germline trimming cut 0 bases from V and 3 bases from J; bases unmatched to any gene: 15. The germline gives CDR1 KGHDR, CDR2 SFDVKD. This CDR3 has 21 residues. The CDR3 here is CATSDLGFGLAGGPPTDTQYF. The CDR3 nucleotides read TGTGCCACCAGTGATTTGGGATTCGGGCTAGCGGGAGGGCCCCCTACAGATACGCAGTATTTT.

This clone appeared a few times. The chain uses TRBV6-5 and TRBJ2-1; TRBD1 is a possible D gene (6 bases). Germline V gives CDR1 MNHEY, CDR2 SVGAGI. Trimming pared 4 bases from V and 5 bases from J, leaving 18 bases between. The CDR3 loop spans 16 amino acids. The CDR3 coding sequence is TGTGCCAGCAGTTTCCCCGGGCAGGGGAAACACAATGAGCAGTTCTTC. Amino acid sequence: CASSFPGQGKHNEQFF.

V gene TRBV10-3 combines with J gene TRBJ2-3, with 11 bases that match TRBD2. Germline assignment: CDR1 ENHRY and CDR2 SYGVKD. The CDR3 has 17 amino acids. The trim removed 2 bases at V and 0 bases at J, leaving 4 bases unmatched. The CDR3 sequence: CAISETIAGGSTDTQYF. The CDR3 DNA reads TGTGCCATCAGTGAGACCATAGCGGGAGGGAGCACAGATACGCAGTATTTT.

The gene calls are TRBV4-1 and TRBJ2-5; 8 nucleotides align to TRBD1. This CDR3 has 16 residues. Germline V CDR1 and CDR2: MGHRA, YSYEKL. Trimming took 1 base from V and 4 from J; bases not matched to a gene: 8. The CDR3 reads CASSQVPGQGRETQYF. CDR3 coding DNA: TGCGCCAGCAGCCAAGTACCAGGACAGGGACGAGAGACCCAGTACTTC.

This chain uses TRBV5-6 with TRBJ1-4; D uncertain. The CDR3 contains 14 residues. The germline V gene has CDR1 SGHDT and CDR2 YYEEEE. The V end lost 4 bases, the J end lost 0 bases, and 7 bases lay between the germline ends. CDR3 DNA sequence: TGTGCCAGCAGCCGAACTCCAACTAATGAAAAACTGTTTTTT. Translated, it gives CASSRTPTNEKLFF.

This chain connects TRBV7-9 to TRBJ2-3; possible D gene TRBD1, 5 bases. V was pared by 0 bases and J by 1 base, with 8 bases between. The CDR3 is made up of 15 amino acids. The germline V gene encodes CDR1 SEHNR and CDR2 FQNEAQ (reference sequence). This CDR3 is CASSLAGRGTDTQYF. The DNA of the CDR3 is TGTGCCAGCAGCTTAGCCGGCAGGGGCACAGATACGCAGTATTTT. The whole variable domain, filled in from reference TRBV7-9 and TRBJ2-3, reads DTGVSQNPRHKITKRGQNVTFRCDPISEHNRLYWYRQTLGQGPEFLTYFQNEAQLEKSRLLSDRFSAERPKGSFSTLEIQRTEQGDSAMYLCASSLAGRGTDTQYFGPGTRLTVL.

The DNA for the CDR3 is TGTGCCAGCAGCTCTCAGGGGAGTGTCACTGAAGCTTTCTTT. This encodes CASSSQGSVTEAFF. The chain carries TRBV7-2 and TRBJ1-1; D possibly corresponds to TRBD1 (6 bases). V was pared by 4 bases and J by 4 bases, with 13 bases between. The germline V gene has CDR1 SGHTA and CDR2 FQGNSA. This CDR3 spans 14 amino acids.

V usage is TRBV19 and J usage is TRBJ2-2; D is unresolved. The CDR3 has 15 amino acids. Deletions cut 1 base from V and 4 bases from J, with 10 bases between. Germline V CDR1 and CDR2: LNHDA, SQIVND (reference sequence). The chain's CDR3 is CASSIGGTVTGELFF. The CDR3 DNA sequence: TGTGCCAGTAGTATAGGTGGTACAGTCACCGGGGAGCTGTTTTTT.

This sequence joins TRBV9 and TRBJ1-2, with D unresolved. The CDR3 loop spans 15 amino acids. CDR1 and CDR2 (germline): SGDLS, YYNGEE. Trimming removed 3 bases at V and 0 bases at J, with 12 bases between. Written as DNA, the CDR3 is TGTGCCAGCAGCGCTACAGTAGGCCCTAACTATGGCTACACCTTC. It is translated as CASSATVGPNYGYTF.

The chain uses TRBV2 and TRBJ1-3; TRBD1 is a possible D gene (6 bases). This CDR3 has 15 residues. Deletions cut 7 bases from V and 4 bases from J, with 17 bases between. Per the germline V gene, CDR1 is SNHLY and CDR2 is FYNNEI. The CDR3 is CASKAGRGQGNTIYF. The CDR3 DNA is TGTGCCAGCAAAGCGGGACGAGGACAGGGAAACACCATATATTTT.

This chain uses TRBV6-5 with TRBJ1-1; TRBD1 matches 7 bases. Germline-derived CDR1 and CDR2 are MNHEY and SVGAGI. The CDR3 length is 15 residues. J gave up 6 bases and V 6 bases, and 13 bases lay outside the gene matches. CDR3 loop: CASSEVTGTGSEAFF. As DNA, the CDR3 is TGTGCCAGCAGCGAGGTGACAGGGACGGGTTCTGAAGCTTTCTTT.

The V call is TRBV9, the J call TRBJ1-1; D may be TRBD1 (6 bases). Germline V gives CDR1 SGDLS, CDR2 YYNGEE. The CDR3 spans 14 residues. V was cut by 3 bases and J by 5 bases, with 14 bases left in between. The CDR3 protein is CASSATTGGTEAFF. CDR3 in DNA: TGTGCCAGCAGCGCCACGACAGGCGGTACTGAAGCTTTCTTT.